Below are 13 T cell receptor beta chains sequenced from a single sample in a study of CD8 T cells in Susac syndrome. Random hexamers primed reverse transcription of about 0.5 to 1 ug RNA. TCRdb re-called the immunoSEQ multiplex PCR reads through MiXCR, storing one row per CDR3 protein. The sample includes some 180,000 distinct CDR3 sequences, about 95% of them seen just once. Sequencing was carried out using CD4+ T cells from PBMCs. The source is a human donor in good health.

The CDR3 sequence: CSASPGANVLTF. For the CDR3, the DNA is TGCAGTGCTAGCCCTGGGGCCAACGTCCTGACTTTC. This sequence joins TRBV20-1 and TRBJ2-6; D is uncertain. The CDR3 loop spans 12 amino acids. Germline CDR1 and CDR2: DFQATT and SNEGSKA (reference sequence). V was cut by 3 bases and J by 2 bases, with 2 bases left in between.

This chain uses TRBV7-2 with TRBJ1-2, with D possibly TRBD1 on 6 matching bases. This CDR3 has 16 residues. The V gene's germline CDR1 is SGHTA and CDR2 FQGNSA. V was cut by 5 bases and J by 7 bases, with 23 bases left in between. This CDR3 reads CASSTSLQGPAGGYTF. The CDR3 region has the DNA TGTGCCAGCAGCACCAGCCTCCAGGGGCCGGCAGGTGGCTACACCTTC. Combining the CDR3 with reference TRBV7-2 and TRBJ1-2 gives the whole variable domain GAGVSQSPSNKVTEKGKDVELRCDPISGHTALYWYRQSLGQGLEFLIYFQGNSAPDKSGLPSDRFSAERTGGSVSTLTIQRTQQEDSAVYLCASSTSLQGPAGGYTFGSGTRLTVV.

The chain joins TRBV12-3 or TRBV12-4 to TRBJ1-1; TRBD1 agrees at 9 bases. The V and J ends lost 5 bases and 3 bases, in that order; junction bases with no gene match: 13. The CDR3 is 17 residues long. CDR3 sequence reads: CASSPGDRVKGYTEAFF. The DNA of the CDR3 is TGTGCCAGCAGTCCTGGGGACAGGGTGAAGGGTTACACTGAAGCTTTCTTT.

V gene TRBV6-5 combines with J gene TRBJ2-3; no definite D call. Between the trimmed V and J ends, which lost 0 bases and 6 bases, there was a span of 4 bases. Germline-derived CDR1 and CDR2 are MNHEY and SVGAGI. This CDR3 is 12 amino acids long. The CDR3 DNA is TGTGCCAGCAGTTACTCGCCCGATACGCAGTATTTT. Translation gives CASSYSPDTQYF.

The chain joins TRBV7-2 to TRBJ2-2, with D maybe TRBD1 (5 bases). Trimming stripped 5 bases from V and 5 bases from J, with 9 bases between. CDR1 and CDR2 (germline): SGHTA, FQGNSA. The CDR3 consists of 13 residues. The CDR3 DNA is TGTGCCAGCAGCACAGGCCCGACCGGGGAGCTGTTTTTT. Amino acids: CASSTGPTGELFF.

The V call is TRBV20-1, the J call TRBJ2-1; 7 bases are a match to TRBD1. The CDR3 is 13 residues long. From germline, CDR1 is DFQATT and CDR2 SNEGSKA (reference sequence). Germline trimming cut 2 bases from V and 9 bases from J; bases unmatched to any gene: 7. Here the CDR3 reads CSARYRGRGEQFF. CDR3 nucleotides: TGCAGTGCTAGATATAGGGGGCGCGGTGAGCAGTTCTTC.

In DNA, the CDR3 is TGCAGCGTTGAAGACGTACAACTAGCGAGATTCTACAATGAGCAGTTCTTC. The encoded protein is CSVEDVQLARFYNEQFF. The chain employs TRBV29-1 and TRBJ2-1; 7 nucleotides match TRBD2. The CDR3 length is 17 residues. The V segment lost 0 bases and the J segment 3 bases; nucleotides outside the gene matches: 11. Germline lookup yields CDR1 SQVTM and CDR2 ANQGSEA.

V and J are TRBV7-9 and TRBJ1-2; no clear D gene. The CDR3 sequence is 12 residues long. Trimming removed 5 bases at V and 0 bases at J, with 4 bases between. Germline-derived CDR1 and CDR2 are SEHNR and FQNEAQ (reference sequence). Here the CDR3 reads CASSSSNYGYTF. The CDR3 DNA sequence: TGTGCCAGCAGCAGTTCTAACTATGGCTACACCTTC. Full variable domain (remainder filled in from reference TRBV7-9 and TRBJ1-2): DTGVSQNPRHKITKRGQNVTFRCDPISEHNRLYWYRQTLGQGPEFLTYFQNEAQLEKSRLLSDRFSAERPKGSFSTLEIQRTEQGDSAMYLCASSSSNYGYTFGSGTRLTVV.

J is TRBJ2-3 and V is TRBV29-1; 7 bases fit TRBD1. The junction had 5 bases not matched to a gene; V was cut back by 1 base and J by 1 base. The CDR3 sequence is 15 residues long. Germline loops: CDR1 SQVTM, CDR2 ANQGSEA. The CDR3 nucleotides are TGCAGCGTTGAAGGGTGGGACAGAGGCACAGATACGCAGTATTTT. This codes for CSVEGWDRGTDTQYF.

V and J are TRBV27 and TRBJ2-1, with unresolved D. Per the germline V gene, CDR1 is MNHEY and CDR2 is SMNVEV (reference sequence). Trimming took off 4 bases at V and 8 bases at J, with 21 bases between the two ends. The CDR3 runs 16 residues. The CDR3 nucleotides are TGTGCCAGCAGTTCAATCTGGTCTAGGGTTTCTGATGAGCAGTTCTTC. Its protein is CASSSIWSRVSDEQFF.

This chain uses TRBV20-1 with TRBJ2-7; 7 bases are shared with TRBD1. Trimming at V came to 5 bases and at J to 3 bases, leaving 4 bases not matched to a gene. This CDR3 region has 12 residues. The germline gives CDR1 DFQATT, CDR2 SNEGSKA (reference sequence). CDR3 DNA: TGCAGTGCTCGACAGGGTAGCTACGAGCAGTACTTC. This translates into CSARQGSYEQYF.

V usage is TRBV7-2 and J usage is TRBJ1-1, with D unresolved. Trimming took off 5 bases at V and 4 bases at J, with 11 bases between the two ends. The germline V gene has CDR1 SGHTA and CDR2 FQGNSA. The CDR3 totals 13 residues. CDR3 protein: CASSVARSTEAFF. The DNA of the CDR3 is TGTGCCAGCAGCGTTGCGAGGAGCACTGAAGCTTTCTTT.

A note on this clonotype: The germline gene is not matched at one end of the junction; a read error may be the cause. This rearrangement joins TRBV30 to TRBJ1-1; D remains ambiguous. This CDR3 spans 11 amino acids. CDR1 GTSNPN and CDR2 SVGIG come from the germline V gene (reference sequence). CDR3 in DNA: TGTGCCTGGAGCCCCCTCGTCCACCCGCTCTTT. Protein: CAWSPLVHPLF. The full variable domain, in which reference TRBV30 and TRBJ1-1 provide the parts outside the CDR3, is SQTIHQWPATLVQPVGSPLSLECTVEGTSNPNLYWYRQAAGRGLQLLFYSVGIGQISSEVPQNLSASRPQDRQFILSSKKLLLSDSGFYLCAWSPLVHPLFGQGTRLTVV.